This T cell receptor (beta chain) was sequenced in a study of blood T cell repertoires in COVID-19. Study-wide background: Acute and convalescent COVID-19 specimens originated in the United States, Italy and Spain. In each case, the material was cDNA or gDNA derived from T cells, B-cell-depleted T cells, or PBMCs.

In germline, CDR1 is MNHEY, CDR2 SVGAGI. V shed 5 bases and J shed 5 bases, with 15 bases lying between them. The CDR3 contains 14 residues. Authors' data handling: Reference gene primers were amplified, and this amplification served to estimate nucleated cell counts. The protocol was immunoSEQ multiplex PCR, while the TCRdb copy is restricted to in-frame clones and leaves out a portion. The V and J calls and clone size were taken over from that table, and D and trimming were inferred from the DNA. The sample consists of roughly 32,000 clones, 88% of them appearing once. This chain connects TRBV6-5 to TRBJ1-2, with D perhaps TRBD1 (5 bases). The sample consisted of peripheral blood. The receptor was derived from a human donor in a cohort sampled during active COVID-19. CDR3 bases: TGTGCCAGCAGTATATCAGGGTTCGGGTATGGCTACACCTTC. Translation: CASSISGFGYGYTF.